This T cell receptor (beta chain) comes out of a study of blood T cell repertoires in COVID-19. This CDR3 is 16 amino acids long. Trimming took 2 bases from V and 1 from J; bases not matched to a gene: 5. Germline V gene sequence: CDR1 SEHNR, CDR2 FQNEAQ (reference sequence). The repertoire was sequenced with immunoSEQ multiplex PCR; TCRdb's copy has only in-frame clones and lacks some. The table shows 350,000 to 500,000 clones, with around nine tenths occurring only once. The V and J genes are TRBV7-9 and TRBJ2-3, with 8 bases aligning to TRBD2. This receptor was taken from a man in his late teens or twenties with COVID-19, enrolled during active disease. The sample taken for sequencing was peripheral blood. The CDR3 DNA follows: TGTGCCAGCAGCTTAATCGCGGGGGGACGCACAGATACGCAGTATTTT. As protein: CASSLIAGGRTDTQYF.